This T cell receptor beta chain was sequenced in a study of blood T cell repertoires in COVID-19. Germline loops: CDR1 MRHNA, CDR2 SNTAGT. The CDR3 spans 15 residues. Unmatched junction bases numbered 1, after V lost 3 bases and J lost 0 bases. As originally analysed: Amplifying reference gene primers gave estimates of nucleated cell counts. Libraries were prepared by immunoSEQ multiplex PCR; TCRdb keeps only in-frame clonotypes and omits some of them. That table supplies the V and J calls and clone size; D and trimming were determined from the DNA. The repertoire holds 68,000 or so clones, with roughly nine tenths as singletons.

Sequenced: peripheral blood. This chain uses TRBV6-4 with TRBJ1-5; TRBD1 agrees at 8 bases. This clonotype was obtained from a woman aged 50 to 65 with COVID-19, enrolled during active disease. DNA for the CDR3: TGTGCCAGCAGTGAACAGGGGGGTAGCAATCAGCCCCAGCATTTT. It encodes CASSEQGGSNQPQHF.